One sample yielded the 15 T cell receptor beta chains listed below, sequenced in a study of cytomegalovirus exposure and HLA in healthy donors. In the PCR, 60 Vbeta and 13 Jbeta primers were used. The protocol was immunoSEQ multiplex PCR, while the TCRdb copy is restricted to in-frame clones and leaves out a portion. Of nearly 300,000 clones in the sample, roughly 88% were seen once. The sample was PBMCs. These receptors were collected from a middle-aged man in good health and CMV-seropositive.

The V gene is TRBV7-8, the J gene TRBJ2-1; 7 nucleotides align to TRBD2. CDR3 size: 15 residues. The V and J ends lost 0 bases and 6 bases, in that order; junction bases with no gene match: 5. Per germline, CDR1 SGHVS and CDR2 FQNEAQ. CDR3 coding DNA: TGTGCCAGCAGCTTAGCGGGAGGGCCGAGCAATGAGCAGTTCTTC. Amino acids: CASSLAGGPSNEQFF.

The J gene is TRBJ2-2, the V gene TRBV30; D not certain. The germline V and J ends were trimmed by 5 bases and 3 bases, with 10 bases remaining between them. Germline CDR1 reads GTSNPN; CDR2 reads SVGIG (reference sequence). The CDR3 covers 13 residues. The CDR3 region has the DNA TGTGCCTGGCTTCTAGAGCACACCGGGGAGCTGTTTTTT. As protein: CAWLLEHTGELFF.

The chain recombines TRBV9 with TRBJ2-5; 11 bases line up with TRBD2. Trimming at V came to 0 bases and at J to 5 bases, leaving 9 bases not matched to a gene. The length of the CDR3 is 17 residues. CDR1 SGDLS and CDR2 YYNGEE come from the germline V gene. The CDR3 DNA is TGTGCCAGCAGCGTAGGGATAGCGGGAGGGGAAGGGGAGACCCAGTACTTC. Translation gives CASSVGIAGGEGETQYF.

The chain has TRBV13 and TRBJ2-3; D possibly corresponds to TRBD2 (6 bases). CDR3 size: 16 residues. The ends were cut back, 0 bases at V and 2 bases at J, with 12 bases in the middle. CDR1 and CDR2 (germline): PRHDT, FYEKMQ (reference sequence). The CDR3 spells CASSLGLTSNTDTQYF. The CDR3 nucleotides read TGTGCCAGCAGCTTAGGCCTAACTAGCAACACAGATACGCAGTATTTT.

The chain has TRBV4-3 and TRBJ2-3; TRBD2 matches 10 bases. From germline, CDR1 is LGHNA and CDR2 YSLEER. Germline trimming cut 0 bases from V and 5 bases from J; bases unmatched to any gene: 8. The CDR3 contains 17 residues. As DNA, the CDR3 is TGCGCCAGCAGCCAAGATCGAGCGGGAGGGCCTAGAGATACGCAGTATTTT. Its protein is CASSQDRAGGPRDTQYF.

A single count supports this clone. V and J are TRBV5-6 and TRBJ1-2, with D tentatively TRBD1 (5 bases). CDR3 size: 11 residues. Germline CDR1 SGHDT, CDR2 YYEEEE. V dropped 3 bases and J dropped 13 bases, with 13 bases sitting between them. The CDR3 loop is CASSYRTGSTF. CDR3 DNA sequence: TGTGCCAGCAGCTACAGGACCGGGTCCACCTTC.

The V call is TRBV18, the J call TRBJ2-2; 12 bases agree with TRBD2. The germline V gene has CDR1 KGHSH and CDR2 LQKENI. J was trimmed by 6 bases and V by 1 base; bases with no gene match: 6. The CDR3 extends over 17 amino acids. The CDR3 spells CASSPRLAGGPSGELFF. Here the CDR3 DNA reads TGTGCCAGCTCACCACGGCTAGCGGGAGGGCCATCCGGGGAGCTGTTTTTT.

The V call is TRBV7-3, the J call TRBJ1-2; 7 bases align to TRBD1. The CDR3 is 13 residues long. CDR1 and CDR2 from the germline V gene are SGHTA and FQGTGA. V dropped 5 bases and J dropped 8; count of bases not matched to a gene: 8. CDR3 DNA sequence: TGTGCCAGCAGCCTACGGGACAGCATCGGCTACACCTTC. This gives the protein CASSLRDSIGYTF.

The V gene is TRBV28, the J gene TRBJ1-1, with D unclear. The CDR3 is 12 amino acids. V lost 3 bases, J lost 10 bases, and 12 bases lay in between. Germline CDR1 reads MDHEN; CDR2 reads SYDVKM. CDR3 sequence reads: CASSFGHSGAFF. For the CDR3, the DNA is TGTGCCAGCAGTTTTGGCCACTCGGGAGCTTTCTTT. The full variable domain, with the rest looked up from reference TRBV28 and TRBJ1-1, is DVKVTQSSRYLVKRTGEKVFLECVQDMDHENMFWYRQDPGLGLRLIYFSYDVKMKEKGDIPEGYSVSREKKERFSLILESASTNQTSMYLCASSFGHSGAFFGQGTRLTVV.

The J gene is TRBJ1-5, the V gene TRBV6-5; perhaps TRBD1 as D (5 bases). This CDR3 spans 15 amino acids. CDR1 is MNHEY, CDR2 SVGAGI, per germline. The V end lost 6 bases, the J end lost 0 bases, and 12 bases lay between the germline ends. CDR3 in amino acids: CASSLSGNSNQPQHF. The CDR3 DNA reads TGTGCCAGCAGCCTCTCAGGGAATAGCAATCAGCCCCAGCATTTT.

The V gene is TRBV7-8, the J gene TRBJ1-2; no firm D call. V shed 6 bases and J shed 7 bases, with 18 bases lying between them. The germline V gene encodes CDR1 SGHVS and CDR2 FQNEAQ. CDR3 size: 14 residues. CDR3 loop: CASRRGNRAAGYTF. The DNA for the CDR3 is TGTGCCAGCAGGCGGGGAAACCGGGCCGCTGGCTACACCTTC.

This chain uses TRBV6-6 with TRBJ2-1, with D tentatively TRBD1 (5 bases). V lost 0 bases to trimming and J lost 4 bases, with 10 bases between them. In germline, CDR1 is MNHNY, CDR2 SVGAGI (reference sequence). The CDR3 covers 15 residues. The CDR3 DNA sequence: TGTGCCAGCAGTTACTCCGGTTCAGGGTACAATGAGCAGTTCTTC. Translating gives CASSYSGSGYNEQFF.

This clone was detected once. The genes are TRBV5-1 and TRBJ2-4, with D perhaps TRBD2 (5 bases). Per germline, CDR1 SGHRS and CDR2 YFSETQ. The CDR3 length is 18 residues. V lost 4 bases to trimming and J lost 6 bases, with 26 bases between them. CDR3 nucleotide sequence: TGCGCCAGCAGCCCAACCGTGCTGGGTCCATCTGCGGGAAACATTCAGTACTTC. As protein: CASSPTVLGPSAGNIQYF.

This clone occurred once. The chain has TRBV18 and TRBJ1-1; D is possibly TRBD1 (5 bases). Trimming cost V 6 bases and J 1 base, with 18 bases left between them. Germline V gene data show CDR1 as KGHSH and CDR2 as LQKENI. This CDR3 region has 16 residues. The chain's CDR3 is CASSAVAAGGNTEAFF. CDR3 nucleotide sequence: TGTGCCAGCTCCGCAGTCGCGGCCGGGGGGAACACTGAAGCTTTCTTT. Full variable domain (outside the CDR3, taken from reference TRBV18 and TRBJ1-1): NAGVMQNPRHLVRRRGQEARLRCSPMKGHSHVYWYRQLPEEGLKFMVYLQKENIIDESGMPKERFSAEFPKEGPSILRIQQVVRGDSAAYFCASSAVAAGGNTEAFFGQGTRLTVV.

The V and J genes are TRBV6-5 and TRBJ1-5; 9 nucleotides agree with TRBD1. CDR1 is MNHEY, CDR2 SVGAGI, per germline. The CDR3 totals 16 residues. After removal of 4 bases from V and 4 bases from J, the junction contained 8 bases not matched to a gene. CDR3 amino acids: CASSSTGGGRNQPQHF. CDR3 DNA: TGTGCCAGCAGTTCCACAGGGGGCGGACGGAATCAGCCCCAGCATTTT.